A single sample is the source of the 24 T cell receptor beta chains below, sequenced in a study of blood T cell repertoires in COVID-19. Assay: immunoSEQ multiplex PCR; the TCRdb copy retains only in-frame clones and omits some. The table lists about 200,000 clones, around 86% of them singletons. The sequenced sample consisted of PBMCs or T cells enriched from blood (not recorded which). The receptors shown here come from a man aged 40-55 years with acute COVID-19.

The rearrangement joins TRBV2 to TRBJ2-1; D gene ambiguous. Germline CDR1 and CDR2: SNHLY and FYNNEI. The CDR3 covers 10 residues. With 4 bases removed from V and 10 bases from J, the gap between germline ends came to 5 bases. For the CDR3, the DNA is TGTGCCAGCAGTGTCGTGGAGCAGTTCTTC. Its protein product is CASSVVEQFF.

This rearrangement joins TRBV19 to TRBJ1-5, with 12 bases lining up with TRBD1. The CDR3 loop spans 16 amino acids. V was clipped by 8 bases and J by 7 bases; unmatched bases: 12. Germline-derived CDR1 and CDR2 are LNHDA and SQIVND (reference sequence). CDR3 amino acids: CASRRPGQGAWQPQHF. CDR3 in DNA: TGTGCCAGTCGACGACCGGGACAGGGGGCCTGGCAGCCCCAGCATTTT.

CDR3 sequence: CASSLWGQGPSNQPQHF. CDR3 nucleotide sequence: TGTGCCAGCAGCTTGTGGGGACAGGGGCCCTCCAATCAGCCCCAGCATTTT. The V and J genes are TRBV5-6 and TRBJ1-5, with 10 bases that match TRBD1. The CDR3 has 17 amino acids. Unmatched junction bases numbered 7, after V lost 1 base and J lost 3 bases. CDR1 SGHDT and CDR2 YYEEEE come from the germline V gene.

The chain couples TRBV30 to TRBJ1-2, with D hard to call. Germline assignment: CDR1 GTSNPN and CDR2 SVGIG (reference sequence). V was cut by 2 bases and J by 4 bases, with 11 bases left in between. The CDR3 consists of 13 residues. CDR3 in DNA: TGTGCCTGGAGTCTACTACGCAGCTATGGCTACACCTTC. Translated: CAWSLLRSYGYTF.

This clone has a handful of counts. The chain links TRBV4-2 to TRBJ2-1, with 9 bases matching TRBD2. Per the germline V gene, CDR1 is LGHNA and CDR2 is YNFKEQ. J was trimmed by 12 bases and V by 0 bases; bases with no gene match: 18. CDR3 length equals 18 residues. The CDR3 loop is CASSQDDNSGSLESGQFF. Here the CDR3 DNA reads TGTGCCAGCAGCCAAGACGATAATAGCGGGAGTCTAGAATCGGGGCAGTTCTTC.

V and J are TRBV18 and TRBJ1-2; no definite D call. The CDR3 is 14 amino acids. CDR1 and CDR2 from the germline V gene are KGHSH and LQKENI. V dropped 3 bases and J dropped 4 bases, with 12 bases sitting between them. CDR3 in amino acids: CASSPEQSFYGYTF. CDR3 coding DNA: TGTGCCAGCTCACCTGAACAGAGCTTCTATGGCTACACCTTC. The full variable domain, with the rest looked up from reference TRBV18 and TRBJ1-2, is NAGVMQNPRHLVRRRGQEARLRCSPMKGHSHVYWYRQLPEEGLKFMVYLQKENIIDESGMPKERFSAEFPKEGPSILRIQQVVRGDSAAYFCASSPEQSFYGYTFGSGTRLTVV.

The chain uses TRBV29-1 and TRBJ2-3; D is undetermined. V was shortened by 3 bases and J by 2 bases, with 9 bases between the two germline ends. The length of the CDR3 is 13 residues. Germline values: CDR1 SQVTM, CDR2 ANQGSEA. CDR3 nucleotide sequence: TGCAGCGTTGACTACAGATACACAGATACGCAGTATTTT. This encodes CSVDYRYTDTQYF.

This chain links TRBV5-1 with TRBJ2-1, with 10 bases that match TRBD2. Germline loops: CDR1 SGHRS, CDR2 YFSETQ. The CDR3 is 15 residues long. V was pared by 2 bases and J by 6 bases, with 5 bases of the junction left unmatched. CDR3: CASSFSGRPGNEQFF. The CDR3 DNA sequence: TGCGCCAGCAGCTTTAGCGGGAGGCCGGGCAATGAGCAGTTCTTC. The whole variable domain, remainder taken from reference TRBV5-1 and TRBJ2-1, is KAGVTQTPRYLIKTRGQQVTLSCSPISGHRSVSWYQQTPGQGLQFLFEYFSETQRNKGNFPGRFSGRQFSNSRSEMNVSTLELGDSALYLCASSFSGRPGNEQFFGPGTRLTVL.

The rearrangement links TRBV4-1 to TRBJ1-1, with D maybe TRBD1 (6 bases). Trimming removed 5 bases from V and 0 bases from J, with 10 bases in between. There are 14 residues in the CDR3. Germline values: CDR1 MGHRA, CDR2 YSYEKL. CDR3 loop: CASSGRTVNTEAFF. CDR3 nucleotides: TGCGCCAGCAGCGGTCGGACAGTGAACACTGAAGCTTTCTTT.

The chain is built from TRBV18 and TRBJ1-6; D is perhaps TRBD1 (6 bases). V shed 1 base and J shed 8 bases, with 15 bases lying between them. The CDR3 runs 16 residues. Per the germline V gene, CDR1 is KGHSH and CDR2 is LQKENI. DNA for the CDR3: TGTGCCAGCTCACCACGGATCGGCGGGGGCGATTCACCCCTCCACTTT. It encodes CASSPRIGGGDSPLHF.

The chain uses TRBV28 and TRBJ1-5; D possibly corresponds to TRBD1 (5 bases). V gave up 10 bases and J gave up 8 bases, with 18 bases separating them. This CDR3 is 13 amino acids long. CDR1 and CDR2 from the germline V gene are MDHEN and SYDVKM. CDR3 amino acids: CAIRRGPREPQHF. The DNA for the CDR3 is TGTGCCATCCGGAGGGGACCCCGCGAGCCCCAGCATTTT.

This sequence joins TRBV4-3 and TRBJ2-6, with D unclear. Trimming removed 1 base at V and 0 bases at J, with 7 bases between. The CDR3 contains 16 residues. Germline lookup yields CDR1 LGHNA and CDR2 YSLEER. The CDR3 DNA reads TGCGCCAGCAGCCAAGGACGGAGCTCTGGGGCCAACGTCCTGACTTTC. Its translation is CASSQGRSSGANVLTF.

The DNA of the CDR3 is TGTGCCAGCAGCTTGGCAGGGCTGGCAGAGACCCAGTACTTC. It yields the protein CASSLAGLAETQYF. J is TRBJ2-5 and V is TRBV5-6, with D maybe TRBD1 (5 bases). Trimming shortened V by 0 bases and J by 4 bases, and 10 bases separated the two germline ends. Germline CDR1 and CDR2: SGHDT and YYEEEE. The CDR3 is 14 amino acids.

Here the CDR3 DNA reads TGTGCCAGCAGCTTGATGGGAGGGGGTGGCACTGAAGCTTTCTTT. It specifies CASSLMGGGGTEAFF. The chain joins TRBV7-9 to TRBJ1-1; possible D gene TRBD1, 6 bases. The germline V gene encodes CDR1 SEHNR and CDR2 FQNEAQ (reference sequence). The CDR3 extends over 15 amino acids. V was trimmed by 3 bases and J by 4 bases, leaving 15 bases between them.

The chain carries TRBV28 and TRBJ1-5; TRBD1 agrees at 7 bases. With 4 bases clipped from V and 0 bases from J, the junction kept 6 bases outside the gene matches. CDR1 MDHEN and CDR2 SYDVKM come from the germline V gene. This CDR3 contains 16 residues. The CDR3 spells CASSWDRGYSNQPQHF. DNA of the CDR3: TGTGCCAGCAGTTGGGACAGAGGATATAGCAATCAGCCCCAGCATTTT.

V usage is TRBV9 and J usage is TRBJ2-1, with D possibly matching TRBD2 (5 bases). Trimming removed 0 bases from V and 4 bases from J, with 11 bases in between. Germline V lookup: CDR1 SGDLS, CDR2 YYNGEE. CDR3 length: 15 residues. The CDR3 nucleotides are TGTGCCAGCAGCGTAGAGGGTAGCGCATACAATGAGCAGTTCTTC. Translation: CASSVEGSAYNEQFF.

The V call is TRBV7-2, the J call TRBJ2-5; 8 bases map to TRBD2. Trimming at V came to 2 bases and at J to 1 base, leaving 6 bases not matched to a gene. CDR3 length: 16 amino acids. The germline V gene encodes CDR1 SGHTA and CDR2 FQGNSA. In DNA, the CDR3 is TGTGCCAGCAGCTTAAGGGCGGGAGGTCTCCAAGAGACCCAGTACTTC. As protein: CASSLRAGGLQETQYF. Using reference TRBV7-2 and TRBJ2-5 for the parts outside the CDR3, the full variable domain is GAGVSQSPSNKVTEKGKDVELRCDPISGHTALYWYRQSLGQGLEFLIYFQGNSAPDKSGLPSDRFSAERTGGSVSTLTIQRTQQEDSAVYLCASSLRAGGLQETQYFGPGTRLLVL.

This clone appeared once. The J gene is TRBJ1-1, the V gene TRBV5-1; TRBD1 might be the D (5 bases). Germline CDR1 is SGHRS and CDR2 is YFSETQ. There are 13 residues in the CDR3. V was clipped by 0 bases and J by 8 bases, with 11 bases between them. In DNA form, the CDR3 reads TGCGCCAGCAGCTTGGGGGAGGGGAGGGAAGCTTTCTTT. It specifies CASSLGEGREAFF.

The chain links TRBV7-7 to TRBJ2-5, with 8 bases lining up with TRBD1. The trim removed 5 bases at V and 8 bases at J, leaving 13 bases unmatched. CDR3 size: 15 residues. Germline CDR1 reads SSHAT; CDR2 reads FNYEAQ (reference sequence). CDR3 protein: CASSVSGTGQQTQYF. The CDR3 DNA reads as TGTGCCAGCAGCGTCTCCGGGACAGGCCAACAAACCCAGTACTTC.

The chain carries TRBV7-2 and TRBJ2-3; 8 bases line up with TRBD2. Germline lookup yields CDR1 SGHTA and CDR2 FQGNSA. The CDR3 consists of 16 residues. The junction had 7 bases not matched to a gene; V was cut back by 5 bases and J by 0 bases. CDR3 nucleotides: TGTGCCAGCAGCGCACTAGCGGACCCTAGCACAGATACGCAGTATTTT. Protein: CASSALADPSTDTQYF.

The rearrangement links TRBV5-8 to TRBJ2-1, with D perhaps matching TRBD2 (5 bases). This CDR3 has 16 amino acids. CDR1 is SGHTS, CDR2 YDEGEE, per germline. Trimming removed 5 bases at V and 0 bases at J, with 15 bases between. CDR3 region: CASRRLRGSSYNEQFF. CDR3 coding DNA: TGTGCCAGCAGGCGTCTACGGGGAAGCTCCTACAATGAGCAGTTCTTC.

The V call is TRBV28, the J call TRBJ1-1, with no clear D. Germline V gene data show CDR1 as MDHEN and CDR2 as SYDVKM. Trimming left V 2 bases short and J 1 base short, with 5 bases between. CDR3 length equals 13 residues. The CDR3 reads CASSLVQNTEAFF. The CDR3 region has the DNA TGTGCCAGCAGTTTAGTCCAGAACACTGAAGCTTTCTTT.

The chain is built from TRBV13 and TRBJ1-6; the D is unclear. Germline CDR1 PRHDT, CDR2 FYEKMQ (reference sequence). Trimming shortened V by 1 base and J by 7 bases, and 5 bases separated the two germline ends. This CDR3 comprises 13 residues. CDR3 bases: TGTGCCAGCAGCTTAGCGAGCAATTCACCCCTCCACTTT. This sequence encodes CASSLASNSPLHF.

This sequence joins TRBV4-1 and TRBJ2-1; weak D call: TRBD2 (6 bases). Deletions cut 2 bases from V and 6 bases from J, with 14 bases between. The CDR3 contains 15 residues. Germline V lookup: CDR1 MGHRA, CDR2 YSYEKL. The CDR3 reads CASSQPGLSANEQFF. In DNA form, the CDR3 reads TGCGCCAGCAGCCAACCGGGACTCTCGGCCAATGAGCAGTTCTTC.